This TCR beta chain was captured by sequencing in a study of cytomegalovirus exposure and HLA in healthy donors. Germline V lookup: CDR1 KGHSH, CDR2 LQKENI. The V end was cut by 2 bases, the J end by 6 bases, with 14 bases between. CDR3 length: 14 residues. The PCR had 60 Vbeta and 13 Jbeta primers. The protocol was immunoSEQ multiplex PCR, while the TCRdb copy is restricted to in-frame clones and leaves out a portion. The repertoire has 100,000 to 150,000 clones, 70% to 80% of them found once; the top ten carry around 4%. Sequencing was done on a sample of PBMCs. The rearrangement joins TRBV18 to TRBJ2-7, with D tentatively TRBD1 (5 bases). The source is a man aged 40-55 years in good health and CMV-seronegative. The CDR3 sequence is CASSPKRQGAEQYF. The CDR3, as DNA: TGTGCCAGCTCACCAAAGAGGCAGGGCGCCGAGCAGTACTTC.